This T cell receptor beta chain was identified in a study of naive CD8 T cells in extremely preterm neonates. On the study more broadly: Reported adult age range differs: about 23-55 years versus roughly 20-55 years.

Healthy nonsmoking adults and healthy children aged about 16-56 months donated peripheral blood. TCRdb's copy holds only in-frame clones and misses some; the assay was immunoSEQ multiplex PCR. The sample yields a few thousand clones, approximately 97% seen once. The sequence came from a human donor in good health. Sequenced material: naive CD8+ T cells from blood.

In DNA form, the CDR3 reads TGTGCCAGTAGTCCGTGGCTTTCCAATGAGCAGTTCTTC. Its protein product is CASSPWLSNEQFF. The chain links TRBV19 to TRBJ2-1; no clear D. Germline-derived CDR1 and CDR2 are LNHDA and SQIVND (reference sequence). The CDR3 is made up of 13 amino acids. Trimming shortened V by 5 bases and J by 6 bases, and 11 bases separated the two germline ends.